The 24 T cell receptor beta chains presented below share a single source sample, sequenced in a study of blood T cell repertoires in COVID-19. Sequenced by immunoSEQ multiplex PCR; TCRdb stores in-frame clones only, minus some. Altogether over 70,000 clones are present, under 90% being singletons, with the ten largest covering under 4.5%. The source material was peripheral blood. These receptors originate from a woman in her sixties or seventies with acute or convalescent COVID-19.

The rearrangement uses TRBV7-9 and TRBJ2-7, with 9 bases matching TRBD1. V dropped 1 base and J dropped 6; count of bases not matched to a gene: 7. CDR1 is SEHNR and CDR2 is FQNEAQ in the germline V gene (reference sequence). This CDR3 has 15 amino acids. CDR3 coding DNA: TGTGCCAGCAGCTTAGGGGACAGGGCTCACGGCGAGCAGTACTTC. It specifies CASSLGDRAHGEQYF.

The chain combines TRBV29-1 with TRBJ2-7; 14 bases align to TRBD2. The trim removed 4 bases at V and 2 bases at J, leaving 10 bases unmatched. In germline, CDR1 is SQVTM, CDR2 ANQGSEA. CDR3 size: 17 residues. CDR3 bases: TGCAGCGTTGCGGGACTAGCGGGGGCGCGGGGACCCTACGAGCAGTACTTC. Translated, it gives CSVAGLAGARGPYEQYF.

V and J are TRBV12-3 or TRBV12-4 and TRBJ1-2; no clear D. The V gene lost 1 base and the J gene lost 7 bases, with 4 bases spanning the gap. This CDR3 contains 11 residues. The chain's CDR3 is CASSLGLGYTF. In DNA form, the CDR3 reads TGTGCCAGCAGTTTAGGACTTGGCTACACCTTC.

The rearrangement uses TRBV7-3 and TRBJ1-1; D gene unclear. Germline CDR1 reads SGHTA; CDR2 reads FQGTGA. The CDR3 is made up of 13 amino acids. V lost 5 bases to trimming and J lost 0 bases, with 7 bases between them. The CDR3 loop is CASSPIVNTEAFF. DNA of the CDR3: TGTGCCAGCAGCCCGATAGTGAACACTGAAGCTTTCTTT.

The chain combines TRBV1 with TRBJ2-1; the table's D gene call, TRBD2, was not cross checked with the DNA. TRBV1 is shown as a pseudogene. This CDR3 has 15 residues. CDR3 loop: CTSSQTGTSPNEQFF. The CDR3, as DNA: TGCACCAGCAGCCAAACCGGGACTAGCCCCAATGAGCAGTTCTTC.

V and J are TRBV9 and TRBJ2-3; 7 nucleotides align to TRBD2. The CDR3 spans 15 residues. V dropped 0 bases and J dropped 4; count of bases not matched to a gene: 5. Germline V gene data show CDR1 as SGDLS and CDR2 as YYNGEE. In nucleotides, the CDR3 is TGTGCCAGCAGCGTAGTAGCTGGGAGGGCAGATACGCAGTATTTT. Encoded protein: CASSVVAGRADTQYF.

This clone has a handful of counts. The gene calls are TRBV7-6 and TRBJ2-1; D may be TRBD2 (6 bases). This CDR3 region has 18 residues. V was clipped by 0 bases and J by 0 bases, with 15 bases between them. Germline loops: CDR1 SGHVS, CDR2 FNYEAQ. The DNA for the CDR3 is TGTGCCAGCAGCTTAGCAGGCTTGCGGGGACCCTCCTACAATGAGCAGTTCTTC. It translates to CASSLAGLRGPSYNEQFF.

The gene calls are TRBV27 and TRBJ2-3; 11 nucleotides match TRBD1. Germline V gene sequence: CDR1 MNHEY, CDR2 SMNVEV (reference sequence). The CDR3 has 19 residues. V shed 1 base, J shed 3 bases, and the junction held 12 bases outside the gene matches. The CDR3 sequence is CASSLFALGQGAGTDTQYF. CDR3 sequence (DNA): TGTGCCAGCAGTTTATTTGCCCTCGGACAGGGGGCCGGAACAGATACGCAGTATTTT.

This sequence joins TRBV10-3 and TRBJ1-2, with D possibly TRBD1 on 6 matching bases. In germline, CDR1 is ENHRY, CDR2 SYGVKD. The CDR3 consists of 14 residues. V was shortened by 10 bases and J by 2 bases, with 17 bases between the two germline ends. The CDR3 nucleotides read TGTGCCACCAGCAACAGGGCGGACAACTATGGCTACACCTTC. Protein sequence: CATSNRADNYGYTF.

This sequence joins TRBV10-2 and TRBJ1-5; tentatively, D is TRBD1 (5 bases). The CDR3 is 14 amino acids. Deletions cut 2 bases from V and 5 bases from J, with 10 bases between. Germline assignment: CDR1 WSHSY and CDR2 SAAADI. The CDR3 DNA follows: TGCGCCAGCAGTGAGGGAGGGGCCCATCAGCCCCAGCATTTT. Translation: CASSEGGAHQPQHF.

The chain uses TRBV6-1 and TRBJ1-1; TRBD1 agrees at 11 bases. CDR1 is MNHNS and CDR2 is SASEGT in the germline V gene. The ends lost 4 bases at V and 6 bases at J; junction bases unmatched: 10. The CDR3 is 16 residues long. The CDR3 DNA follows: TGTGCCAGCAGTGGTGGGACAGGGGGTGGACGAGCTGAAGCTTTCTTT. Encoded protein: CASSGGTGGGRAEAFF.

This chain uses TRBV10-1 with TRBJ2-1; D is possibly TRBD1 (5 bases). Germline assignment: CDR1 WNHNN and CDR2 SYGVQD (reference sequence). V lost 5 bases, J lost 11 bases, and 16 bases lay in between. The CDR3 is made up of 13 amino acids. In nucleotides, the CDR3 is TGCGCCAGCAGTATTGGGGCCAAGGGAAAGCAGTTCTTC. Translation: CASSIGAKGKQFF.

The V gene is TRBV5-5, the J gene TRBJ2-3, with D maybe TRBD1 (5 bases). This CDR3 contains 16 residues. Germline lookup yields CDR1 SGHKS and CDR2 YYEKEE (reference sequence). V gave up 2 bases and J gave up 0 bases, with 13 bases separating them. The CDR3 protein is CASSLSQGDSTDTQYF. The CDR3 nucleotides read TGTGCCAGCAGCTTATCTCAGGGTGACAGCACAGATACGCAGTATTTT.

The chain recombines TRBV2 with TRBJ1-1; weak D call: TRBD1 (6 bases). CDR3 size: 13 residues. Germline CDR1 reads SNHLY; CDR2 reads FYNNEI. With 7 bases removed from V and 1 base from J, the gap between germline ends came to 10 bases. This CDR3 reads CASKGQPNTEAFF. The CDR3 DNA follows: TGTGCCAGCAAAGGACAGCCGAACACTGAAGCTTTCTTT.

This rearrangement joins TRBV29-1 to TRBJ1-5, with D possibly being TRBD1 (6 bases). V shed 4 bases and J shed 8 bases, with 12 bases lying between them. CDR1 and CDR2 (germline): SQVTM, ANQGSEA. The CDR3 covers 12 residues. CDR3 residues: CSVGSRGEPQHF. The CDR3 DNA sequence: TGCAGCGTTGGGTCCAGGGGAGAGCCCCAGCATTTT.

In this sample, this clone turned up once. The rearrangement links TRBV28 to TRBJ2-1, with 9 bases identical to TRBD1. V lost 7 bases, J lost 15 bases, and 10 bases stayed unmatched. Germline CDR1 and CDR2: MDHEN and SYDVKM. The CDR3 contains 12 residues. In DNA, the CDR3 is TGTGCCAGCACCGCGTCGGGACAGGGTCTGTTCTTC. Its protein is CASTASGQGLFF.

This clone appeared once. The V and J genes are TRBV9 and TRBJ1-2, with TRBD1 as a possible D gene (6 bases). V was pared by 3 bases and J by 2 bases, with 17 bases between. CDR1 is SGDLS, CDR2 YYNGEE, per germline. The CDR3 is 16 amino acids. CDR3 in amino acids: CASSATSLTGNYGYTF. The CDR3 DNA sequence: TGTGCCAGCAGCGCAACATCTTTGACAGGCAACTATGGCTACACCTTC. Full variable domain (outside the CDR3, taken from reference TRBV9 and TRBJ1-2): DSGVTQTPKHLITATGQRVTLRCSPRSGDLSVYWYQQSLDQGLQFLIQYYNGEERAKGNILERFSAQQFPDLHSELNLSSLELGDSALYFCASSATSLTGNYGYTFGSGTRLTVV.

V usage is TRBV28 and J usage is TRBJ2-3; unclear D gene. Germline V gene lookup returns CDR1 MDHEN and CDR2 SYDVKM. The CDR3 sequence is 13 residues long. Trimming pared 3 bases from V and 6 bases from J, leaving 10 bases between. The CDR3 here is CASSFSVADTQYF. In DNA, the CDR3 is TGTGCCAGCAGTTTTAGTGTAGCTGATACGCAGTATTTT.

The gene calls are TRBV6-5 and TRBJ2-1; no clear D gene. V was cut by 7 bases and J by 7 bases, with 14 bases left in between. Germline V gene lookup returns CDR1 MNHEY and CDR2 SVGAGI. The CDR3 loop spans 13 amino acids. CDR3 in amino acids: CASTRAFGNEQFF. Written as DNA, the CDR3 is TGTGCCAGCACCCGAGCCTTCGGTAATGAGCAGTTCTTC.

The chain carries TRBV5-1 and TRBJ1-1; the D gene is possibly TRBD1 (5 bases). The V gene lost 0 bases and the J gene lost 9 bases, with 9 bases spanning the gap. The germline CDR1 and CDR2 sequences are SGHRS and YFSETQ. The CDR3 is 12 residues long. The CDR3 here is CASSLAGGKAFF. DNA for the CDR3: TGCGCCAGCAGCTTGGCCGGGGGTAAAGCTTTCTTT.

This chain uses TRBV24-1 with TRBJ2-2; D might be TRBD2 (6 bases). The germline V and J ends were trimmed by 2 bases and 6 bases, with 12 bases remaining between them. This CDR3 has 15 amino acids. Germline V lookup: CDR1 KGHDR, CDR2 SFDVKD. The CDR3 loop is CATSDSTSRAGELFF. The CDR3 nucleotides are TGTGCCACCAGTGATTCCACTAGCAGGGCCGGGGAGCTGTTTTTT.

J is TRBJ1-6 and V is TRBV6-5, with D unresolved. The CDR3 sequence is 15 residues long. Germline V CDR1 and CDR2: MNHEY, SVGAGI. V was trimmed by 5 bases and J by 10 bases, leaving 18 bases between them. CDR3: CASSPRGDSGSPLHF. CDR3 coding DNA: TGTGCCAGCAGTCCCCGCGGGGATTCGGGATCACCCCTCCACTTT.

This clone has a handful of counts. V usage is TRBV12-5 and J usage is TRBJ1-3; D unresolved. Germline V CDR1 and CDR2: LGHNT, FRNRAP. V was cut by 0 bases and J by 0 bases, with 9 bases left in between. There are 16 residues in the CDR3. CDR3 DNA: TGTGCTAGTGGTTTGGTCCAGTCCCTCTCTGGAAACACCATATATTTT. Translation: CASGLVQSLSGNTIYF.

The genes are TRBV4-2 and TRBJ1-4; tentatively, D is TRBD1 (6 bases). This CDR3 spans 16 amino acids. Germline V gene data show CDR1 as LGHNA and CDR2 as YNFKEQ. The V end lost 0 bases, the J end lost 6 bases, and 14 bases lay between the germline ends. CDR3 nucleotide sequence: TGTGCCAGCAGCCAAGATTGGGGGCAGGGCCATGAAAAACTGTTTTTT. It yields the protein CASSQDWGQGHEKLFF.